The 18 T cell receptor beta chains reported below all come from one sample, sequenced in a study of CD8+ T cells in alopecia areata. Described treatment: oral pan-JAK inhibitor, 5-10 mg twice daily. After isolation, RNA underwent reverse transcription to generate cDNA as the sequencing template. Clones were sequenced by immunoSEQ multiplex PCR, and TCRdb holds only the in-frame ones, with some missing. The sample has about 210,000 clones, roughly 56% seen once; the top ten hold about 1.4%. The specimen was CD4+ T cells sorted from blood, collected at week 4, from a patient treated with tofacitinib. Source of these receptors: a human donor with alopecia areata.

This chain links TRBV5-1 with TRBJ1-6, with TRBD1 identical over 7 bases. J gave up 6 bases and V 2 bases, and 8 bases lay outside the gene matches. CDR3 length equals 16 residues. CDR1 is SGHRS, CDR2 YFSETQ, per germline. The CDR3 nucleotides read TGCGCCAGCAGCTTAGCATCCGGGACAGTTAATTCACCCCTCCACTTT. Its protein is CASSLASGTVNSPLHF.

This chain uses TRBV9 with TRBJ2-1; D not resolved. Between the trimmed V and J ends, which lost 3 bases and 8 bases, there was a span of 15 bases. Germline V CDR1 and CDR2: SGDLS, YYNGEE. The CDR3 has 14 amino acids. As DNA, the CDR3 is TGTGCCAGCAGCGCCCTAACGTACGTGGATGAGCAGTTCTTC. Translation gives CASSALTYVDEQFF. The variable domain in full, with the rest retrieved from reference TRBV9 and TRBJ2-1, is DSGVTQTPKHLITATGQRVTLRCSPRSGDLSVYWYQQSLDQGLQFLIQYYNGEERAKGNILERFSAQQFPDLHSELNLSSLELGDSALYFCASSALTYVDEQFFGPGTRLTVL.

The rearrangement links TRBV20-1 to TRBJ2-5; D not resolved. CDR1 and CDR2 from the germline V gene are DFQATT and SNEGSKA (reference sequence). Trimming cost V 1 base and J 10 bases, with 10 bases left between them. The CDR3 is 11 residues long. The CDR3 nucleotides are TGCAGTGCTAGAGGACCGACGGGCCAGTACTTC. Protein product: CSARGPTGQYF.

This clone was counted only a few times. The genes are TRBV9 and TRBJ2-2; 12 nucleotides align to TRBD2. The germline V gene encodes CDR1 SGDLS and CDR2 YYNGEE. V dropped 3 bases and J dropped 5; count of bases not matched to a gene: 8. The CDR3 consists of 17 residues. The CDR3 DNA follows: TGTGCCAGCAGCGGCATCCGCGGGACTAGCGGGACCGGGGAGCTGTTTTTT. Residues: CASSGIRGTSGTGELFF.

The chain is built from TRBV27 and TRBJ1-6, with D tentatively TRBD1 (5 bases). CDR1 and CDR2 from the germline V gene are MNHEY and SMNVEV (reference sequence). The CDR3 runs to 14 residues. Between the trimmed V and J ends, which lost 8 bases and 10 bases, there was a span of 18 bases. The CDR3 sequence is CASGWQGSASPLHF. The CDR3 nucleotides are TGTGCCAGCGGCTGGCAGGGTTCGGCCTCACCCCTCCACTTT.

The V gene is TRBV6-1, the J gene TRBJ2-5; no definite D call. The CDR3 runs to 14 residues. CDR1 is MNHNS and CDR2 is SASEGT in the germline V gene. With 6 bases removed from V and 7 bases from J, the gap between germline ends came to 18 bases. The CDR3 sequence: CASRDGLLVVTQYF. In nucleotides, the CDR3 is TGTGCCAGCAGGGACGGCCTCTTGGTCGTGACCCAGTACTTC.

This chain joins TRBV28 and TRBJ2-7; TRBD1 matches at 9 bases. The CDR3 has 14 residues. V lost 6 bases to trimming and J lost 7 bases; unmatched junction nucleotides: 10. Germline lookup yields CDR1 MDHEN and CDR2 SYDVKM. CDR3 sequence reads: CASRSGTGSGEQYF. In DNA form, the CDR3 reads TGTGCCAGCAGGTCCGGGACAGGGTCAGGAGAGCAGTACTTC. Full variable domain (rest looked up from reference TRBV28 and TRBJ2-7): DVKVTQSSRYLVKRTGEKVFLECVQDMDHENMFWYRQDPGLGLRLIYFSYDVKMKEKGDIPEGYSVSREKKERFSLILESASTNQTSMYLCASRSGTGSGEQYFGPGTRLTVT.

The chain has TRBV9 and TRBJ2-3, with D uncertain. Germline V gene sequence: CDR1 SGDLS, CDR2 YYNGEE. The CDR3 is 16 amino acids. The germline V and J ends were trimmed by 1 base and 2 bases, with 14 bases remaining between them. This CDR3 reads CASSVFDTGHTDTQYF. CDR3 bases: TGTGCCAGCAGCGTATTCGACACTGGGCACACAGATACGCAGTATTTT.

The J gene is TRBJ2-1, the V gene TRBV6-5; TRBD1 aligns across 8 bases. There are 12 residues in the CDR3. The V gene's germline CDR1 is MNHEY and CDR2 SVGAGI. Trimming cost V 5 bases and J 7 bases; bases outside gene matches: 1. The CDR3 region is CASSDRGNEQFF. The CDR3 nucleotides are TGTGCCAGCAGTGACAGGGGTAATGAGCAGTTCTTC.

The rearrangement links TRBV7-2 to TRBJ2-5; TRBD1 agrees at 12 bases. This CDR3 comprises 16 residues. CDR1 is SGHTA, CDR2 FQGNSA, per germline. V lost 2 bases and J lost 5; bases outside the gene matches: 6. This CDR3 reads CASSLPRDRGRETQYF. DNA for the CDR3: TGTGCCAGCAGCTTACCCAGGGACAGGGGGCGGGAGACCCAGTACTTC.

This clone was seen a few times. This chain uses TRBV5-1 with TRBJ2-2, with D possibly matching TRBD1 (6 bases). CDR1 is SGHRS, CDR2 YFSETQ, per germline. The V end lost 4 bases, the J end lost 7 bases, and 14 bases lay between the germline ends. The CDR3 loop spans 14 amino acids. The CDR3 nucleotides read TGCGCCAGCAGCGTGGGACATGACAACGGGGAGCTGTTTTTT. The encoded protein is CASSVGHDNGELFF.

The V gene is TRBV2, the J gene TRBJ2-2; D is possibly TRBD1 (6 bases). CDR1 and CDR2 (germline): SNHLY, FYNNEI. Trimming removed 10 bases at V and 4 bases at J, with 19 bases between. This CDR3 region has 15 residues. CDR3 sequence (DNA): TGTGCCACCACCATCCAAGGGGGTACCACCGGGGAGCTGTTTTTT. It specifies CATTIQGGTTGELFF.

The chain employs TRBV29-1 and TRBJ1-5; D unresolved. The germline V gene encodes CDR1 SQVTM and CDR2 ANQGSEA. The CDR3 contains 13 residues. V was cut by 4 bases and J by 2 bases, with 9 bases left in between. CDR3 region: CSVGTTGNQPQHF. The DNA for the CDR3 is TGCAGCGTTGGGACGACGGGCAATCAGCCCCAGCATTTT.

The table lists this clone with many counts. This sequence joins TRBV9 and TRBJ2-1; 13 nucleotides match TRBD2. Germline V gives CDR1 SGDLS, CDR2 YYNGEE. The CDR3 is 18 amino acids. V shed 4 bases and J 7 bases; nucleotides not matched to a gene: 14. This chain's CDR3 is CASSPRRQLAGGWNEQFF. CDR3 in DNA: TGTGCCAGCAGCCCGCGGAGACAACTAGCGGGGGGGTGGAATGAGCAGTTCTTC.

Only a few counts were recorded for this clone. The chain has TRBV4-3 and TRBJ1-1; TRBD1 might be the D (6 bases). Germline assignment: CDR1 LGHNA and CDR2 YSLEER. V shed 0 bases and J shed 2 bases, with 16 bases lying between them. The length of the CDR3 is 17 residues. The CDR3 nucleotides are TGCGCCAGCAGCCAAGAATCTCGGTCCAGGGGTAACACTGAAGCTTTCTTT. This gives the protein CASSQESRSRGNTEAFF.

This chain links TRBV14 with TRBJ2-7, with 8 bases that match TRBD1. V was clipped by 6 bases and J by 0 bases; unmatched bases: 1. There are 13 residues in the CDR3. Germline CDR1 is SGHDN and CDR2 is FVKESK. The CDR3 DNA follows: TGTGCCAGCAGGGACAGGGCCTCCTACGAGCAGTACTTC. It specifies CASRDRASYEQYF.

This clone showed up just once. The CDR3 spells CASSEYRGQLAFF. CDR3 bases: TGTGCCAGCAGTGAATACAGGGGACAGCTGGCTTTCTTT. This chain connects TRBV25-1 to TRBJ1-1; 7 nucleotides agree with TRBD1. The V gene end was trimmed by 0 bases and the J gene end by 11 bases; junction bases not matched to a gene: 6. The CDR3 runs 13 residues. The germline gives CDR1 MGHDK, CDR2 SYGVNS.

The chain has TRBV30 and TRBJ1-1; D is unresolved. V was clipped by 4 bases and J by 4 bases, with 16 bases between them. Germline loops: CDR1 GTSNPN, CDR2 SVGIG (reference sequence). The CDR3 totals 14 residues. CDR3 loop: CAWTLGPGITEAFF. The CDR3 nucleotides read TGTGCCTGGACCCTCGGGCCCGGGATCACTGAAGCTTTCTTT.